A selection of T cell receptor beta chains follows, all from one sample in a study of blood T cells in healthy people across ages. TCRdb analysed the 5' RACE reads with MiXCR anew, one entry per CDR3 protein. The sample lists over 550,000 distinct CDR3 sequences, under 30% seen once, with 15% to 18% in the top ten. The sequencing sample was made of blood. Receptor source: a woman aged 80 or over in good health. CDR3s include the opening cysteine and the closing phenylalanine or tryptophan. A D gene is named only where the DNA matches it firmly. Rows give clone size only sometimes, using once, few, many, or a class for an expanded clone.

NA,TRBV7-2,TRBJ1-1,NA,CASSLSGGGLNTEVFF,TGTGCCAGCAGCTTATCGGGGGGAGGACTCAACACTGAAGTTTTCTTT
NA,TRBV12-3/TRBV12-4,TRBJ1-2,NA,CASSKTRTDGYTF,TGTGCCAGCAGTAAGACGAGAACGGATGGCTACACCTTC
many,TRBV2,TRBJ1-2,NA,CASSGAGRRDGYTF,TGTGCCAGCAGTGGAGCAGGGAGGAGGGATGGCTACACCTTC
NA,TRBV5-1,TRBJ2-7,NA,CASSQLGVYEQYF,TGCGCCAGCAGCCAACTAGGGGTCTACGAGCAGTACTTC
NA,TRBV7-6,TRBJ1-4,TRBD1,CASSLEGADEKRFF,TGTGCCAGCAGCTTAGAGGGGGCAGACGAAAAACGGTTTTTT
NA,TRBV7-8,TRBJ2-3,TRBD2,CASSLSGGVITDTQYF,TGTGCCAGCAGCCTTAGCGGGGGGGTGATCACAGATACGCAGTATTTT
many,TRBV20-1,TRBJ1-2,NA,CSAMKNGRSNYGYTF,TGCAGTGCAATGAAAAACGGACGTTCTAACTATGGCTACACCTTC
NA,TRBV7-2,TRBJ2-5,NA,CAGGQQETQYF,TGTGCCGGCGGCCAACAAGAGACCCAGTACTTC
NA,TRBV3-1,TRBJ1-2,NA,CASSQQQAVNYGYTF,TGTGCCAGCAGCCAACAACAGGCGGTTAACTATGGTTACACCTTC
many,TRBV7-2,TRBJ2-3,TRBD1,CASSLDRASSTQYF,TGTGCCAGCAGCCTCGACAGGGCTTCCTCTACGCAGTATTTT
NA,TRBV29-1,TRBJ1-5,TRBD1,CSVDTLQGLCNQPQHF,TGCAGCGTTGATACCCTACAGGGGTTGTGCAATCAGCCCCAGCATTTT
NA,TRBV3-1,TRBJ1-2,TRBD1,CASSQWQGATYGYTF,TGTGCCAGCAGCCAATGGCAGGGGGCCACCTATGGCTACACCTTC
once,TRBV21-1,TRBJ2-3,NA,CASSPRGSDTQYF,TGTGCCAGCAGCCCCCGAGGATCAGATACGCAGTATTTT
NA,TRBV7-9,TRBJ1-1,NA,CASSLIQNTEAFF,TGTGCCAGCAGCTTAATCCAGAACACTGAAGCTTTCTTT
many,TRBV20-1,TRBJ2-3,TRBD1,CSAERTGTDTQYF,TGCAGTGCCGAAAGGACAGGAACAGATACGCAGTATTTT
NA,TRBV29-1,TRBJ1-3,TRBD1,CSVMTGNSGNTIYF,TGCAGCGTCATGACAGGGAACTCTGGAAACACCATATATTTT
few,TRBV2,TRBJ2-1,TRBD1,CARAGTGAQGQFF,TGTGCCAGAGCCGGGACAGGGGCTCAGGGGCAGTTCTTC
NA,TRBV4-1,TRBJ2-7,NA,CASSLIQGGNEQYF,TGCGCCAGCAGCCTAATCCAGGGGGGCAATGAGCAGTACTTC
NA,TRBV2,TRBJ2-5,TRBD2,CASSDPRGVQETQYF,TGTGCCAGCAGTGACCCCCGGGGGGTTCAAGAGACCCAGTACTTC
many,TRBV5-1,TRBJ2-7,NA,CASSFDSDYEQYF,TGCGCCAGCAGCTTCGACTCTGACTACGAGCAGTACTTC
many,TRBV6-1,TRBJ2-1,NA,CASRSSSLLHEQFF,TGTGCCAGCAGATCGAGTTCCCTTCTGCATGAGCAGTTCTTC
NA,TRBV5-1,TRBJ2-7,TRBD2,CASSEGLAGKNEQYF,TGCGCCAGCAGCGAGGGACTAGCGGGGAAAAATGAGCAGTACTTC
many,TRBV10-3,TRBJ2-3,TRBD2,CASDSSGGRSLTDTQYF,TGTGCCAGCGATAGTAGCGGGGGGCGATCCCTCACAGATACGCAGTATTTT
once,TRBV6-1,TRBJ1-1,NA,CASSVSGLSTEAFF,TGTGCCAGCAGTGTGTCAGGATTGAGCACTGAAGCTTTCTTT
few,TRBV7-9,TRBJ2-3,TRBD2,CASSLGSGFSTDTQYF,TGTGCCAGCAGCTTAGGTAGCGGGTTTAGCACAGATACGCAGTATTTT
few,TRBV5-1,TRBJ2-3,NA,CASTPRRAGAGTDTQYF,TGCGCCAGCACCCCGAGAAGGGCCGGGGCGGGCACAGATACGCAGTATTTT
few,TRBV5-1,TRBJ1-6,NA,CASSIGTENSPLHF,TGCGCCAGCAGCATCGGGACGGAGAATTCACCCCTCCACTTT
NA,TRBV12-3/TRBV12-4,TRBJ2-3,NA,CASSLASRSATQYF,TGTGCCAGCAGTTTAGCCTCTCGTTCGGCTACGCAGTATTTT
NA,TRBV28,TRBJ1-4,TRBD1,CASSRASLTGAGEKLFF,TGTGCCAGCAGTCGAGCATCCTTAACAGGGGCGGGGGAAAAACTGTTTTTT
NA,TRBV7-9,TRBJ2-6,NA,CASSLEDRLAGANVLTF,TGTGCCAGCAGCTTAGAAGACAGATTGGCTGGGGCCAACGTCCTGACTTTC
NA,TRBV20-1,TRBJ1-5,NA,CSARSEIYSNQPQHF,TGCAGTGCTAGATCTGAAATATATAGCAATCAGCCCCAGCATTTT
many,TRBV29-1,TRBJ2-7,NA,CSVLTGNYEQYF,TGCAGCGTTTTAACAGGCAACTACGAGCAGTACTTC
many,TRBV5-8,TRBJ1-2,NA,CASSLDDIGYTF,TGTGCCAGCAGCTTGGATGACATCGGCTACACCTTC
NA,TRBV28,TRBJ2-5,NA,CASSLFRGQYF,TGTGCCAGCAGTTTGTTTCGCGGGCAGTACTTC
few,TRBV9,TRBJ2-7,TRBD1,CASSPLGQAYNEQYF,TGTGCCAGCAGCCCCCTCGGACAGGCCTACAATGAGCAGTACTTC
many,TRBV10-3,TRBJ2-3,TRBD2,CAIGATSGGTDTQYF,TGTGCCATCGGGGCGACTAGCGGGGGGACGGATACGCAGTATTTT
NA,TRBV12-3/TRBV12-4,TRBJ2-1,NA,CASSSGYHEQFF,TGTGCCAGCAGTTCGGGGTACCATGAGCAGTTCTTC
NA,TRBV27,TRBJ2-3,NA,CASRAVASTDTQYF,TGTGCCAGCAGGGCCGTGGCTAGCACAGATACGCAGTATTTT
many,TRBV15,TRBJ2-1,NA,CATSRDNGDEQFF,TGTGCCACCAGCAGAGATAATGGGGATGAGCAGTTCTTC
NA,TRBV7-8,TRBJ1-4,NA,CASSTEETGHEKLFF,TGTGCCAGCAGCACAGAAGAGACGGGGCATGAAAAACTGTTTTTT
many,TRBV5-1,TRBJ2-1,NA,CASSFDGNEQFF,TGCGCCAGCAGCTTTGATGGAAATGAGCAGTTCTTC
NA,TRBV5-1,TRBJ2-1,TRBD2,CASSPWGGMRDMTYNEQFF,TGCGCCAGCAGCCCCTGGGGGGGGATGCGTGACATGACATACAATGAGCAGTTCTTC
many,TRBV5-6,TRBJ2-4,TRBD1,CASSPNRDRGPESLALAKNIQYF,TGTGCCAGCAGCCCGAACCGGGACAGGGGGCCCGAGAGTCTAGCATTAGCCAAAAACATTCAGTACTTC
few,TRBV6-1,TRBJ1-6,TRBD1,CASSLDRQGSGSPLHF,TGTGCCAGCAGCCTGGACCGACAGGGCAGCGGATCACCCCTCCACTTT
NA,TRBV19,TRBJ2-1,TRBD2,CASSIPGLAGGPEFF,TGTGCCAGTAGTATCCCGGGACTAGCGGGGGGGCCGGAGTTCTTC
few,TRBV28,TRBJ1-4,NA,CASRPGGTNEKLFF,TGTGCCAGCAGGCCCGGCGGAACAAATGAAAAACTGTTTTTT
many,TRBV4-1,TRBJ1-1,NA,CASSQVGHPNTEAFF,TGCGCCAGCAGCCAAGTAGGACACCCGAACACTGAAGCTTTCTTT
many,TRBV20-1,TRBJ1-2,NA,CSMTATNYGYTF,TGCAGTATGACAGCGACTAACTATGGCTACACCTTC
many,TRBV7-2,TRBJ2-3,TRBD2,CASSSLAGASTDTQYF,TGTGCCAGCAGCTCCCTAGCGGGGGCTAGCACAGATACGCAGTATTTT
NA,TRBV5-1,TRBJ2-3,NA,CASSLRADSGDTQYF,TGCGCCAGCAGCTTGCGAGCGGACTCAGGTGATACGCAGTATTTT
NA,TRBV2,TRBJ1-5,TRBD1,CASRDRVVNQPQHF,TGTGCCAGCAGGGACAGGGTGGTGAATCAGCCCCAGCATTTT
many,TRBV4-3,TRBJ2-7,NA,CASSQVGRGGEQYF,TGCGCCAGCAGCCAAGTTGGCAGGGGGGGCGAGCAGTACTTC
few,TRBV2,TRBJ1-1,TRBD1,CASSVRTGMMNTEAFF,TGTGCCAGCAGTGTGAGGACAGGGATGATGAACACTGAAGCTTTCTTT
NA,TRBV2,TRBJ1-1,NA,CASRGFRQNTEAFF,TGTGCCAGCAGAGGTTTCAGGCAGAACACTGAAGCTTTCTTT
few,TRBV10-2,TRBJ2-2,NA,CASRDTYTGELFF,TGCGCCAGCAGGGACACTTACACCGGGGAGCTGTTTTTT
few,TRBV20-1,TRBJ2-2,TRBD2,CSARDGRLAGAGELFF,TGCAGTGCTAGAGATGGGCGACTAGCGGGTGCCGGGGAGCTGTTTTTT